The T cell receptor beta chain described here comes from a study of blood T cell repertoires in COVID-19. On the study more broadly: Some COVID-19 samples were acute and others convalescent; all came from the United States, Italy and Spain. PBMCs, B-cell-depleted T cells, or T cells provided the cDNA or gDNA that made up the material.

CDR3 length: 20 amino acids. Germline assignment: CDR1 SGHRS and CDR2 YFSETQ. The V and J ends lost 4 bases and 8 bases, in that order; junction bases with no gene match: 21. Original processing notes: Estimates of nucleated cell counts were drawn from the amplification of reference gene primers. The assay was immunoSEQ multiplex PCR, and TCRdb's table has in-frame clones only and misses some. That table supplies the V and J calls and clone size; D and trimming were determined from the DNA. The table records some 490,000 clones, 75% to 90% of them present only once. This clone was seen only once. This sequence was found in a human donor in a cohort sampled during active COVID-19. The chain has TRBV5-1 and TRBJ1-6, with 10 nucleotides matching TRBD1. The sequenced material came from peripheral blood. CDR3 sequence: CASSADPGTGAQRAYSPLHF. The CDR3 DNA reads as TGCGCCAGCAGCGCGGACCCCGGGACAGGGGCCCAAAGGGCCTATTCACCCCTCCACTTT.